The source of this TCR beta chain is a study of CD8 T cells in Susac syndrome. The multiple sclerosis controls, all treatment-naive patients, had relapsing-remitting disease that was stable or active. Both CD4+ and CD8+ T cells were negatively isolated, and TEMRA cells underwent FACS enrichment. RNA amounts of roughly 0.45 to 1 ug underwent reverse transcription with random hexamers. An immunoSEQ multiplex PCR generated amplified TCR beta CDR3 products spanning 54 Vbeta and 13 Jbeta. Using its own MiXCR run on the immunoSEQ multiplex PCR reads, TCRdb lists one record per CDR3 protein. The table lists 400,000 or so distinct CDR3 sequences, 75% to 90% of them singletons. As for this clonotype: Its antigen is unknown.

Whole-study results and caveats: As acknowledged by the study, its TCR sequencing and HLA analysis included a relatively small number of individuals.

V lost 11 bases and J lost 0, with 20 bases in between. This CDR3 spans 16 amino acids. Germline loops: CDR1 SGHDN, CDR2 FVKESK. V gene TRBV14 combines with J gene TRBJ1-3, with D possibly being TRBD1 (6 bases). The TCR sequence derives from a human donor with multiple sclerosis. What was sequenced was CD8+ T cells from PBMCs. DNA for the CDR3: TGTGCCTCCTCGGGTTGGGACATCGTCTCTGGAAACACCATATATTTT. It translates to CASSGWDIVSGNTIYF.